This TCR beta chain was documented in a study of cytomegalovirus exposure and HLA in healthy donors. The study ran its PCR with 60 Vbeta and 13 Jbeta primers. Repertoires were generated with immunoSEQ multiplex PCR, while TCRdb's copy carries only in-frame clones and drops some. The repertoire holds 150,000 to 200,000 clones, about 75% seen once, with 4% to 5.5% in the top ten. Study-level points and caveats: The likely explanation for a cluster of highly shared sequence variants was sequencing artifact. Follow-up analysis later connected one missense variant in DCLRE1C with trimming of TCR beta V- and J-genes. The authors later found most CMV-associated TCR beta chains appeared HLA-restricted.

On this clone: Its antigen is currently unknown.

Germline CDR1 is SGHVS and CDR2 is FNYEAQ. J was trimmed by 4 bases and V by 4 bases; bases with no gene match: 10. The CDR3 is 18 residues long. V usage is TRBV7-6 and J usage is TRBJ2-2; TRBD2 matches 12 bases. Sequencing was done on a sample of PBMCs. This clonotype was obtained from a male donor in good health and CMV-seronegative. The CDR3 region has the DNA TGTGCCAGCAGCTCCGTTGCGACTAGCGGGAGATTCACCGGGGAGCTGTTTTTT. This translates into CASSSVATSGRFTGELFF.